These T cell receptor beta chains were read from a single sample in a study of T cells in Graves' hyperthyroidism and ophthalmopathy. A single record per CDR3 protein comes from TCRdb applying MiXCR to the multiplex PCR reads. This sample has about 500,000 distinct CDR3 sequences; roughly 17% occur once, and the top ten carry 15% to 20%. The sample was blood. These receptors were obtained from a woman aged 18 to 35 with Graves' hyperthyroidism. CDR3s include the opening cysteine and the closing phenylalanine or tryptophan. The D gene is left open where the match is weak. Not every row has a clone size; where given, it reads once, few, many or a size class.

v_call,cdr3_length,clone_size,j_call,d_call,cdr3_aa,cdr3_nt
TRBV4-2,15,.,TRBJ2-1,TRBD2,CASSQTSGVINEQFF,TGTGCCAGCAGCCAGACTAGCGGGGTGATCAATGAGCAGTTCTTC
TRBV7-8,13,many,TRBJ1-1,.,CASSLAAYTEAFF,TGTGCCAGCAGCTTAGCGGCCTACACTGAAGCTTTCTTT
TRBV30,10,.,TRBJ1-2,.,CASENYGYTF,TGTGCCAGTGAAAACTATGGCTACACCTTC
TRBV3-1,15,many,TRBJ2-7,TRBD2,CASSQPGLAGYEQYF,TGTGCCAGCAGCCAGCCGGGACTAGCGGGCTACGAGCAGTACTTC
TRBV12-3/TRBV12-4,13,many,TRBJ1-2,.,CASTPGTYYGYTF,TGTGCCAGCACACCAGGGACCTACTATGGCTACACCTTC
TRBV3-1,17,many,TRBJ2-1,TRBD2,CASSQTQRTSGWNEQFF,TGTGCCAGCAGCCAAACCCAACGGACTAGCGGATGGAATGAGCAGTTCTTC
TRBV2,15,many,TRBJ1-1,.,CASSEAPVLNTEAFF,TGTGCCAGCAGTGAAGCGCCTGTCCTGAACACTGAAGCTTTCTTT
TRBV24-1,14,many,TRBJ1-2,.,CATSDPTETYGYTF,TGTGCCACCAGTGACCCCACGGAGACCTATGGCTACACCTTC
TRBV24-1,13,many,TRBJ2-1,.,CATSDDDDHEQFF,TGTGCCACCAGTGATGATGACGACCATGAGCAGTTCTTC
TRBV28,10,.,TRBJ2-7,.,CASEGLHLYF,TGTGCCAGCGAGGGCCTACACCTTTACTTC
TRBV10-3,12,many,TRBJ2-7,.,CATRRGQYEQYF,TGTGCCACGCGGAGGGGACAGTACGAGCAGTACTTC
TRBV2,15,many,TRBJ2-7,TRBD1,CASRHGGTGWYEQYF,TGTGCCAGCAGACACGGAGGGACAGGGTGGTACGAGCAGTACTTC
TRBV6-6,14,.,TRBJ1-2,.,CASSYRALFQAYTF,TGTGCCAGCAGTTACCGGGCCCTCTTCCAGGCCTACACCTTC
TRBV20-1,14,few,TRBJ2-5,.,CSAREDASQETQYF,TGCAGTGCTAGAGAGGACGCCAGTCAAGAGACCCAGTACTTC
TRBV24-1,14,few,TRBJ1-1,.,CATTGGALNTEAFF,TGTGCCACAACCGGCGGGGCGCTGAACACTGAAGCTTTCTTT
TRBV20-1,14,.,TRBJ1-4,.,CSARVGRGKEKLFF,TGCAGTGCTAGAGTAGGCAGGGGAAAGGAAAAACTGTTTTTT
TRBV12-3/TRBV12-4,16,.,TRBJ2-1,.,CASSPPGPSDYNEQFF,TGTGCCAGCAGTCCGCCGGGACCCTCCGACTACAATGAGCAGTTCTTC
TRBV29-1,12,.,TRBJ2-5,.,CSVVGAPQTQYF,TGCAGCGTTGTGGGGGCACCGCAGACCCAGTACTTC
TRBV6-1,13,many,TRBJ2-2,.,CASSYGPTGELFF,TGTGCCAGCAGTTACGGGCCTACCGGGGAGCTGTTTTTT
TRBV7-3,13,many,TRBJ2-3,.,CASSWTGTDTQYF,TGTGCCAGCAGCTGGACAGGCACAGATACGCAGTATTTT
TRBV27,11,few,TRBJ2-7,TRBD2,CASAGAYEQYF,TGTGCCAGCGCGGGGGCCTACGAGCAGTACTTC
TRBV29-1,14,.,TRBJ2-4,.,CSVTPGIAKNIQYF,TGCAGCGTTACGCCAGGGATAGCCAAAAACATTCAGTACTTC
TRBV3-1,18,few,TRBJ2-3,TRBD2,CASSQDLLTSGVSDTQYF,TGTGCCAGCAGCCAAGATCTTTTAACTAGCGGGGTTTCGGATACGCAGTATTTT
TRBV20-1,16,.,TRBJ1-4,TRBD1,CSATGQEIAINEKLFF,TGCAGTGCCACTGGACAGGAGATAGCCATTAATGAAAAACTGTTTTTT
TRBV2,14,many,TRBJ2-3,TRBD2,CASQLAGVLDTQYF,TGTGCCAGTCAACTAGCGGGTGTTCTCGATACGCAGTATTTT
TRBV5-1,15,few,TRBJ2-1,.,CASTRHRSSGNEQFF,TGCGCCAGCACCCGGCACAGGAGTTCGGGGAATGAGCAGTTCTTC
TRBV5-1,19,many,TRBJ2-4,TRBD2,CASSGWHSGSEVAKNIQYF,TGCGCCAGCAGCGGGTGGCATAGCGGGAGCGAAGTGGCCAAAAACATTCAGTACTTC
TRBV6-1,16,few,TRBJ1-1,TRBD1,CASSGRWTGLNTEAFF,TGTGCCAGCAGCGGGAGGTGGACAGGCCTGAACACTGAAGCTTTCTTT
TRBV10-3,14,.,TRBJ2-5,.,CAISERGREETQYF,TGTGCCATCAGTGAGCGGGGCAGGGAAGAGACCCAGTACTTC